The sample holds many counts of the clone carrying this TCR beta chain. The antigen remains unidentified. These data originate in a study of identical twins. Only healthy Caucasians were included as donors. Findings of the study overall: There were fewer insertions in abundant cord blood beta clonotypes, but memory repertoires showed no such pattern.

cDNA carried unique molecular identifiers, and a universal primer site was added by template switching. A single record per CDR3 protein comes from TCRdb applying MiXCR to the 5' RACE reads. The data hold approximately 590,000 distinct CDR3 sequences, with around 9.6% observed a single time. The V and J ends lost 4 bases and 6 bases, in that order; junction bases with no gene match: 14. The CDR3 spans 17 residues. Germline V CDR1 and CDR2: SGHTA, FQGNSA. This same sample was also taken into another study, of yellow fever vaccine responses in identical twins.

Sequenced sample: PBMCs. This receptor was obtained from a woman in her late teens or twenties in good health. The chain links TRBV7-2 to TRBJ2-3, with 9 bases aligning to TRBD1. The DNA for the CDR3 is TGTGCCAGCAGCTCGGACAGGGGAACCCAGACAGTGGATACGCAGTATTTT. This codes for CASSSDRGTQTVDTQYF.